Each of the 29 T cell receptor beta chains below was sequenced from the same sample in a study of vaccination and CD4 T cells after COVID-19. This sample's time point: late sampling 161 to 241 days after vaccination in a few convalescent patients. One entry per CDR3 protein, called by TCRdb with MiXCR from the PCR reads. The repertoire has some 26,000 distinct CDR3 sequences, 51% of them found once; the top ten carry 5.5%. The material sequenced was CD4+ T cells from blood, taken about 7 months after SARS-CoV-2 vaccination. These receptors all stem from a human donor who had recovered from COVID-19.

This clonotype was counted a few times. The rearrangement links TRBV20-1 to TRBJ2-3; 7 bases match TRBD2. After removal of 4 bases from V and 1 base from J, the junction contained 11 bases not matched to a gene. From germline, CDR1 is DFQATT and CDR2 SNEGSKA (reference sequence). CDR3 length: 16 residues. CDR3 loop: CSATPTGGWGTDTQYF. CDR3 DNA: TGCAGTGCTACCCCAACGGGGGGATGGGGCACAGATACGCAGTATTTT.

V usage is TRBV10-2 and J usage is TRBJ2-1; 12 nucleotides agree with TRBD2. The CDR3 has 15 amino acids. CDR1 is WSHSY and CDR2 is SAAADI in the germline V gene. The trim removed 6 bases at V and 9 bases at J, leaving 9 bases unmatched. CDR3 in amino acids: CASRILAGGPGEQFF. As DNA, the CDR3 is TGCGCCAGCAGAATCCTAGCGGGAGGGCCGGGTGAGCAGTTCTTC.

The chain joins TRBV20-1 to TRBJ1-5; D ambiguous. Per the germline V gene, CDR1 is DFQATT and CDR2 is SNEGSKA (reference sequence). The CDR3 length is 13 residues. V was clipped by 5 bases and J by 3 bases, with 11 bases between them. CDR3 nucleotide sequence: TGCAGTGCTCTATTCCAAATCAATCAGCCCCAGCATTTT. It yields the protein CSALFQINQPQHF.

The chain couples TRBV28 to TRBJ1-2; no firm D call. V gave up 7 bases and J gave up 0 bases, with 15 bases separating them. The CDR3 covers 15 residues. CDR1 and CDR2 (germline): MDHEN, SYDVKM. This CDR3 reads CASIRRTETNYGYTF. DNA of the CDR3: TGTGCCAGCATCCGGCGGACCGAAACTAACTATGGCTACACCTTC.

The chain has TRBV6-1 and TRBJ2-7; TRBD1 matches at 7 bases. The germline V gene has CDR1 MNHNS and CDR2 SASEGT. The CDR3 totals 15 residues. V lost 3 bases, J lost 3 bases, and 8 bases stayed unmatched. The CDR3 loop reads CASSDSGTENYEQYF. Written as DNA, the CDR3 is TGTGCCAGCAGTGACAGTGGGACAGAAAACTACGAGCAGTACTTC.

This clonotype was seen once. The V gene is TRBV19, the J gene TRBJ2-1, with 7 positions matching TRBD2. CDR3 length equals 12 residues. The germline V gene has CDR1 LNHDA and CDR2 SQIVND (reference sequence). Unmatched junction bases numbered 6, after V lost 10 bases and J lost 6 bases. CDR3 nucleotide sequence: TGTGCCACTATGCCGGGGGGCAATGAGCAGTTCTTC. It specifies CATMPGGNEQFF.

The CDR3 region is CASSLTGQGIYNEQFF. The CDR3 nucleotides read TGTGCCAGCAGCTTAACGGGACAGGGGATTTACAATGAGCAGTTCTTC. The V and J genes are TRBV7-3 and TRBJ2-1, with 10 nucleotides matching TRBD1. V trimming: 0 bases; J trimming: 4 bases; junction bases outside the gene matches: 3. This CDR3 spans 16 amino acids. Germline values: CDR1 SGHTA, CDR2 FQGTGA.

The chain carries TRBV7-7 and TRBJ2-1, with 9 bases matching TRBD2. The CDR3 length is 15 residues. V was pared by 6 bases and J by 8 bases, with 11 bases of the junction left unmatched. Germline loops: CDR1 SSHAT, CDR2 FNYEAQ (reference sequence). CDR3 amino acids: CASRIAGAYGDEQFF. In nucleotides, the CDR3 is TGTGCCAGCAGGATAGCGGGAGCTTACGGGGATGAGCAGTTCTTC.

This clonotype was seen more than once but under ten times. The genes are TRBV24-1 and TRBJ2-1; 11 bases are shared with TRBD2. The germline CDR1 and CDR2 sequences are KGHDR and SFDVKD. The CDR3 extends over 16 amino acids. The V segment lost 5 bases and the J segment 5 bases; nucleotides outside the gene matches: 7. The CDR3 DNA sequence: TGTGCCACCAGTGGCTCTAGCGGGAGGTCTGACAATGAGCAGTTCTTC. This encodes CATSGSSGRSDNEQFF.

Only a few counts were recorded for this clonotype. The CDR3, as DNA: TGTGCCAGCAGCTCACCTAAAGGCTCACTAGCGGTCAACACCGGGGAGCTGTTTTTT. Amino acids: CASSSPKGSLAVNTGELFF. This chain connects TRBV7-9 to TRBJ2-2; 8 nucleotides match TRBD2. With 4 bases clipped from V and 2 bases from J, the junction kept 15 bases outside the gene matches. Germline-derived CDR1 and CDR2 are SEHNR and FQNEAQ (reference sequence). The CDR3 is 19 amino acids.

The rearrangement links TRBV28 to TRBJ1-6, with 7 bases lining up with TRBD1. CDR3 length: 14 residues. Losses at the gene ends were 8 bases for V and 7 bases for J; bases not matched to a gene: 8. Germline CDR1 MDHEN, CDR2 SYDVKM. CDR3 protein: CASRGAGGNSPLHF. CDR3 nucleotides: TGTGCCAGCCGGGGGGCAGGGGGAAATTCACCCCTCCACTTT.

The chain employs TRBV7-2 and TRBJ2-2; D is possibly TRBD1 (6 bases). Germline V lookup: CDR1 SGHTA, CDR2 FQGNSA. The V end was cut by 1 base, the J end by 0 bases, with 6 bases between. The CDR3 extends over 15 amino acids. The CDR3: CASSLGTANTGELFF. In DNA, the CDR3 is TGTGCCAGCAGCTTAGGGACAGCGAACACCGGGGAGCTGTTTTTT. Using reference TRBV7-2 and TRBJ2-2 for the parts outside the CDR3, the full variable domain is GAGVSQSPSNKVTEKGKDVELRCDPISGHTALYWYRQSLGQGLEFLIYFQGNSAPDKSGLPSDRFSAERTGGSVSTLTIQRTQQEDSAVYLCASSLGTANTGELFFGEGSRLTVL.

V gene TRBV25-1 combines with J gene TRBJ2-5; 11 bases are shared with TRBD2. Germline CDR1 MGHDK, CDR2 SYGVNS. The CDR3 contains 18 residues. Unmatched junction bases numbered 15, after V lost 4 bases and J lost 5 bases. The CDR3, as DNA: TGTGCCAGCAGTGGAATAGCGGGAGGGCCTCTCCCCCCCGAGACCCAGTACTTC. Translation gives CASSGIAGGPLPPETQYF.

This clonotype was observed a handful of times. The chain links TRBV20-1 to TRBJ2-1, with a tentative D call TRBD2 (6 bases). Looked up from germline, CDR1 is DFQATT and CDR2 is SNEGSKA (reference sequence). V lost 3 bases and J lost 2, with 11 bases in between. The CDR3 extends over 14 amino acids. The CDR3 DNA is TGCAGTGCTAGGGGCGGGATTGCCTACAATGAGCAGTTCTTC. Its translation: CSARGGIAYNEQFF.

The gene calls are TRBV19 and TRBJ2-1; 8 bases align to TRBD1. The CDR3 totals 14 residues. V shed 6 bases, J shed 4 bases, and the junction held 5 bases outside the gene matches. Germline V CDR1 and CDR2: LNHDA, SQIVND (reference sequence). This CDR3 reads CASSWDRHYNEQFF. CDR3 DNA sequence: TGTGCCAGTAGCTGGGACAGGCATTACAATGAGCAGTTCTTC.

This chain joins TRBV4-3 and TRBJ1-2; D might be TRBD1 (5 bases). This CDR3 is 16 amino acids long. The V end was cut by 0 bases, the J end by 5 bases, with 16 bases between. The germline CDR1 and CDR2 sequences are LGHNA and YSLEER. Here the CDR3 reads CASSQDAGRGVYGYTF. The CDR3 DNA follows: TGCGCCAGCAGCCAAGATGCAGGGCGGGGGGTATATGGCTACACCTTC.

The V call is TRBV18, the J call TRBJ2-4; weak D call: TRBD2 (5 bases). This CDR3 spans 14 amino acids. Trimming took 8 bases from V and 3 from J, leaving 14 bases between them. Germline V lookup: CDR1 KGHSH, CDR2 LQKENI. CDR3 sequence: CASAPTAGKNIQYF. CDR3 DNA sequence: TGTGCCAGCGCGCCGACCGCGGGCAAAAACATTCAGTACTTC.

The rearrangement links TRBV6-1 to TRBJ1-5; D possibly corresponds to TRBD1 (6 bases). V lost 8 bases and J lost 7, with 15 bases in between. Germline CDR1 MNHNS, CDR2 SASEGT. This CDR3 contains 13 residues. The CDR3 protein is CASQGGVWQPQHF. CDR3 bases: TGTGCCAGCCAAGGGGGGGTTTGGCAGCCCCAGCATTTT.

As for this clonotype: A junction boundary mismatches the germline segment, possibly from a read error. The chain links TRBV7-2 to TRBJ1-2; 10 bases agree with TRBD1. The CDR3 has 14 residues. Germline V gene lookup returns CDR1 SGHTA and CDR2 FQGNSA. For the CDR3, the DNA is TGTGCCAGCAGCTTTGGACAGGGGGACTACGGCTACACCTTC. Its translation is CASSFGQGDYGYTF.

This clonotype was seen only a few times. The rearrangement uses TRBV28 and TRBJ2-5; 10 nucleotides line up with TRBD2. This CDR3 is 16 amino acids long. Trimming at V came to 5 bases and at J to 7 bases, leaving 13 bases not matched to a gene. From germline, CDR1 is MDHEN and CDR2 SYDVKM. The CDR3 region has the DNA TGTGCCAGCAGTACCGGGACTAGCGACGGGGCAGCGACCCAGTACTTC. Amino acids: CASSTGTSDGAATQYF. The full variable domain, completed using reference TRBV28 and TRBJ2-5, is DVKVTQSSRYLVKRTGEKVFLECVQDMDHENMFWYRQDPGLGLRLIYFSYDVKMKEKGDIPEGYSVSREKKERFSLILESASTNQTSMYLCASSTGTSDGAATQYFGPGTRLLVL.

A few counts support this clonotype. V and J are TRBV6-1 and TRBJ2-7, with 8 bases aligning to TRBD1. Germline trimming cut 7 bases from V and 5 bases from J; bases unmatched to any gene: 10. CDR1 is MNHNS and CDR2 is SASEGT in the germline V gene. This CDR3 contains 14 residues. Here the CDR3 DNA reads TGTGCCAGCAAATTTGGACAGGGTAGCGACGAGCAGTACTTC. Residues: CASKFGQGSDEQYF.

The chain links TRBV5-8 to TRBJ1-5, with D possibly being TRBD1 (6 bases). Germline CDR1 reads SGHTS; CDR2 reads YDEGEE. This CDR3 has 15 amino acids. Trimming took 0 bases from V and 6 from J, leaving 13 bases between them. In DNA form, the CDR3 reads TGTGCCAGCAGCTTGGGCAGGGGTGGTGGTCAGCCCCAGCATTTT. Its translation is CASSLGRGGGQPQHF.

This clonotype came up a few times. The chain couples TRBV4-2 to TRBJ2-3, with D possibly matching TRBD1 (5 bases). Looked up from germline, CDR1 is LGHNA and CDR2 is YNFKEQ. This CDR3 has 17 amino acids. Trimming shortened V by 1 base and J by 3 bases, and 17 bases separated the two germline ends. CDR3 sequence reads: CASSQGHRLRETDTQYF. For the CDR3, the DNA is TGTGCCAGCAGCCAAGGCCACAGGCTCCGAGAAACAGATACGCAGTATTTT.

In its sample, this clonotype was seen once. CDR3: CSVSTGSNQPQHF. The CDR3 bases are TGCAGTGTGTCGACAGGTAGCAATCAGCCCCAGCATTTT. This rearrangement joins TRBV20-1 to TRBJ1-5, with D maybe TRBD1 (6 bases). CDR1 is DFQATT, CDR2 SNEGSKA, per germline (reference sequence). CDR3 length: 13 amino acids. V was trimmed by 7 bases and J by 0 bases, leaving 10 bases between them.

The chain couples TRBV19 to TRBJ2-7; possible D gene TRBD2, 6 bases. Germline CDR1 reads LNHDA; CDR2 reads SQIVND (reference sequence). Trimming cost V 4 bases and J 5 bases, with 18 bases left between them. There are 15 residues in the CDR3. CDR3 sequence: CASSTWGGRKDEQYF. In DNA form, the CDR3 reads TGTGCCAGTAGTACTTGGGGAGGACGGAAGGACGAGCAGTACTTC. The full variable domain, its missing parts supplied by reference TRBV19 and TRBJ2-7, is DGGITQSPKYLFRKEGQNVTLSCEQNLNHDAMYWYRQDPGQGLRLIYYSQIVNDFQKGDIAEGYSVSREKKESFPLTVTSAQKNPTAFYLCASSTWGGRKDEQYFGPGTRLTVT.

This clonotype was detected only a few times. The chain's CDR3 is CASSLTSGRTDTQYF. For the CDR3, the DNA is TGCGCCAGCAGCCTGACTAGCGGGAGAACAGATACGCAGTATTTT. The chain joins TRBV4-1 to TRBJ2-3; 12 bases fit TRBD2. V shed 4 bases and J 3 bases; nucleotides not matched to a gene: 2. CDR1 is MGHRA, CDR2 YSYEKL, per germline. The CDR3 loop spans 15 amino acids.

There are a few counts of this clonotype. The genes are TRBV7-9 and TRBJ1-1; D might be TRBD1 (5 bases). The CDR3 consists of 14 residues. Germline CDR1 is SEHNR and CDR2 is FQNEAQ (reference sequence). Trimming pared 1 base from V and 4 bases from J, leaving 10 bases between. The CDR3 spells CASSLEGLATEAFF. In DNA, the CDR3 is TGTGCCAGCAGCTTAGAGGGACTGGCCACTGAAGCTTTCTTT. Full variable domain (rest looked up from reference TRBV7-9 and TRBJ1-1): DTGVSQNPRHKITKRGQNVTFRCDPISEHNRLYWYRQTLGQGPEFLTYFQNEAQLEKSRLLSDRFSAERPKGSFSTLEIQRTEQGDSAMYLCASSLEGLATEAFFGQGTRLTVV.

This clonotype has more than one count but fewer than ten. V is TRBV20-1 and J is TRBJ2-7; 10 nucleotides align to TRBD1. The CDR3 runs to 15 residues. Germline V lookup: CDR1 DFQATT, CDR2 SNEGSKA (reference sequence). V gave up 7 bases and J gave up 6 bases; unmatched junction bases: 15. Here the CDR3 DNA reads TGCAGTGTCCCCGGGGGGACAGGGGATGCCAGCGAGCAGTACTTC. Its translation is CSVPGGTGDASEQYF.

The J gene is TRBJ2-7, the V gene TRBV4-1, with TRBD2 matching over 8 bases. In germline, CDR1 is MGHRA, CDR2 YSYEKL. V dropped 1 base and J dropped 4; count of bases not matched to a gene: 9. The CDR3 covers 16 residues. The CDR3 reads CASSQGLTSGHYEQYF. The CDR3 DNA reads TGCGCCAGCAGCCAAGGCCTAACTAGCGGACATTACGAGCAGTACTTC.